The rows below give T cell receptor beta chains drawn from one sample of a study of blood T cell repertoires in COVID-19. Method: immunoSEQ multiplex PCR; TCRdb's copy keeps in-frame clones and lacks some. The data contain about 220,000 clones, 75% to 85% of them seen just once; the ten biggest clones take up 4.5% to 5.5%. The sequenced material came from peripheral blood. The receptors derive from a woman in her 70s with COVID-19, enrolled during active disease. CDR3s include the opening cysteine and the closing phenylalanine or tryptophan. A D gene is named only where the DNA matches it firmly. A row's size may be missing; if present it is once, few, many or a size class.

J gene	clone size	V gene	D gene	CDR3 protein	CDR3 DNA
TRBJ2-2	.	TRBV2	TRBD2	CASSPGLASITGGELFF	TGTGCCAGCAGCCCGGGACTAGCGAGCATAACGGGCGGGGAGCTGTTTTTT
TRBJ1-2	.	TRBV30	.	CAWSTRRGSNYGYTF	TGTGCCTGGAGTACCCGGCGGGGTTCTAACTATGGCTACACCTTC
TRBJ1-2	.	TRBV18	.	CASSPQREQGYTF	TGTGCCAGCTCACCACAAAGGGAGCAAGGCTACACCTTC
TRBJ2-2	.	TRBV6-5	TRBD2	CASSYRGTSGTGELFF	TGTGCCAGCAGTTACCGGGGGACTAGCGGGACCGGGGAGCTGTTTTTT
TRBJ2-2	.	TRBV5-1	.	CASSLGTSNTGELFF	TGCGCCAGCAGCCTCGGGACATCGAACACCGGGGAGCTGTTTTTT
TRBJ2-1	.	TRBV27	.	CASSLFRQATGKEQFF	TGTGCCAGCAGTTTATTCCGGCAGGCCACCGGGAAGGAGCAGTTCTTC
TRBJ1-2	.	TRBV28	TRBD1	CATKSPGQGTLWGYTF	TGTGCCACCAAATCTCCGGGACAGGGGACTCTTTGGGGCTACACCTTC
TRBJ1-2	.	TRBV12-3/TRBV12-4	.	CASSFTGKHGYTF	TGTGCCAGCAGTTTCACAGGGAAGCATGGCTACACCTTC
TRBJ2-2	.	TRBV5-5	TRBD2	CASRAGTSISGELFF	TGTGCCAGCAGGGCCGGGACTAGCATCTCCGGGGAGCTGTTTTTT
TRBJ2-5	.	TRBV3-1/TRBV3-2	.	CASSQGVVSMFRETQYF	TGTGCCAGCAGCCAAGGGGTAGTATCGATGTTCAGGGAGACCCAGTACTTC
TRBJ2-7	.	TRBV3-1/TRBV3-2	TRBD2	CASSQGWASGYYEQYF	TGTGCCAGCAGCCAGGGGTGGGCTAGCGGATACTACGAGCAGTACTTC
TRBJ2-5	.	TRBV11-3	.	CASSWEGVGETQYF	TGTGCCAGCAGCTGGGAGGGGGTCGGGGAGACCCAGTACTTC
TRBJ1-4	.	TRBV5-5	.	CASKSMTTTNEKLFF	TGTGCCAGCAAATCCATGACAACAACTAATGAAAAACTGTTTTTT
TRBJ2-1	.	TRBV5-1	TRBD2	CASSFGLAVIF	TGCGCCAGCAGCTTTGGACTAGCGGTGATCTTC
TRBJ1-1	once	TRBV30	TRBD1	CAGAGTVNTEAFF	TGTGCGGGAGCCGGGACAGTGAACACTGAAGCTTTCTTT
TRBJ1-1	.	TRBV5-1	.	CASSSDGMNTEAFF	TGCGCCAGCAGCTCCGATGGCATGAACACTGAAGCTTTCTTT
TRBJ1-5	few	TRBV21-1	.	CASSKVGRGQGVSNQPQHF	TGTGCCAGCAGCAAAGTGGGGAGGGGACAGGGCGTTAGCAATCAGCCCCAGCATTTT
TRBJ1-5	.	TRBV30	.	CAWSVGAGAGQPQHF	TGTGCCTGGAGTGTGGGGGCAGGGGCAGGTCAGCCCCAGCATTTT
TRBJ2-6	.	TRBV5-1	TRBD2	CASSLASGGRRSGANVLTF	TGCGCCAGCAGCTTGGCCAGCGGCGGGAGAAGGTCTGGGGCCAACGTCCTGACTTTC
TRBJ1-4	.	TRBV9	.	CASSVGGTGNEKLFF	TGTGCCAGCAGCGTAGGTGGGACTGGGAATGAAAAACTGTTTTTT
TRBJ1-1	few	TRBV2	.	CASSVRSGNTEAFF	TGTGCCAGCAGTGTACGGTCAGGGAACACTGAAGCTTTCTTT
TRBJ2-2	.	TRBV3-1/TRBV3-2	TRBD2	CASSQDGLAGVYTGELFF	TGTGCCAGCAGCCAAGATGGACTAGCGGGAGTGTACACCGGGGAGCTGTTTTTT
TRBJ2-1	.	TRBV10-2	TRBD2	CASSTPELAGVGAYNEQFF	TGCGCCAGCAGTACCCCGGAACTAGCGGGAGTTGGGGCGTACAATGAGCAGTTCTTC
TRBJ1-2	.	TRBV7-2	TRBD1	CASSLRRGLWTF	TGTGCCAGCAGCTTACGGAGGGGGCTGTGGACCTTC
TRBJ2-5	.	TRBV3-1/TRBV3-2	TRBD2	CASTTLLAGEVETQYF	TGTGCCAGCACAACTTTACTAGCGGGAGAGGTAGAGACCCAGTACTTC
TRBJ1-2	few	TRBV5-1	TRBD1	CASSVPAGQEEGYTF	TGCGCCAGCAGCGTACCCGCGGGACAGGAGGAAGGCTACACCTTC
TRBJ2-3	once	TRBV29-1	.	CSASGIKSTDTQYF	TGCAGCGCATCAGGGATAAAGAGCACAGATACGCAGTATTTT
TRBJ2-1	.	TRBV29-1	TRBD2	CSARGLAGRTNEQFF	TGCAGCGCCCGAGGACTAGCGGGAAGGACAAATGAGCAGTTCTTC
TRBJ2-7	.	TRBV19	.	CASIPIRTGRSSYEQYF	TGTGCCAGTATACCCATTCGGACGGGAAGAAGCTCCTACGAGCAGTACTTC
TRBJ2-7	.	TRBV21-1	.	CASSPLRDRGKHHYEQYF	TGTGCCAGCAGTCCACTCCGGGACAGGGGGAAACATCACTACGAGCAGTACTTC